Listed below are T cell receptor beta chains from one sample, sequenced in a study of shared clonotypes between healthy human individuals. The assay was immunoSEQ multiplex PCR, and TCRdb's table has in-frame clones only and misses some. The sample shows some 1,900,000 clones, 85% to 95% of them seen only once. Sequencing input: naive CD8+ T cells sorted from blood. Receptor source: a man aged 18 to 30 in good health. Both conserved end residues are part of each CDR3. D genes are given only for firm matches. Size tells how often a clone was seen (once, few, many) or the class of an expanded clone, and some rows leave it out.

j_call d_call v_call clone_size cdr3_nt cdr3_aa
TRBJ2-3 TRBD1 TRBV25-1 NA TGTGCCAGCAGTGACACGCCCCGGGACAGGGTGCATTTT CASSDTPRDRVHF
TRBJ2-1 NA TRBV27 NA TGTGCCAGCAGTTTAAGGGAGTGGAATGAGCAGTTCTTC CASSLREWNEQFF
TRBJ2-5 NA TRBV2 NA TGTGCCAGCAGTGAACTCGGGGGTCAAGAGACCCAGTACTTC CASSELGGQETQYF
TRBJ2-5 TRBD1 TRBV27 NA TGTGCCAGCAGTCCCAGGACAGGGGTCGAAGAGACCCAGTACTTC CASSPRTGVEETQYF
TRBJ1-5 NA TRBV29-1 NA TGCAGCGCCTCAAGGGGGTTGGGTCAGCCCCAGCATTTT CSASRGLGQPQHF
TRBJ1-5 NA TRBV11-2 few TGTGCCAGCAGCCCCCCAGATGGAGCCCAGCATTTT CASSPPDGAQHF
TRBJ2-1 NA TRBV5-6 NA TGTGCCAGCAGCGGCCTGGGGGAGGCCCACAATGAGCAGTTCTTC CASSGLGEAHNEQFF
TRBJ2-1 TRBD2 TRBV29-1 NA TGCAGCGTTGAAGGGGCGGGAGTTGCAAATGAGCAGTTCTTC CSVEGAGVANEQFF
TRBJ1-1 NA TRBV6-5 once TGTGCCGTGGAGTCGATGGGGGGAGCTTTCTTT CAVESMGGAFF
TRBJ1-2 NA TRBV4-1 NA TGCGCCAGCAGCCATCGCGTGGACTATGGCTACACCTTC CASSHRVDYGYTF
TRBJ1-5 NA TRBV27 NA TGTGCCAGCAGTTCCGGGGGGGTGAGTGGCAATCAGCCCCAGCATTTT CASSSGGVSGNQPQHF
TRBJ1-4 NA TRBV28 NA TGTGCCAGCAGGCGGACAGTCACCGAATTAGATAATGAAAAACTGTTTTTT CASRRTVTELDNEKLFF
TRBJ1-1 NA TRBV30 few TGTGCCTGGAGTCATGGTGCTGTTGAAGCTTTCTTT CAWSHGAVEAFF
TRBJ2-7 TRBD2 TRBV10-2 NA TGCGCCAGCAGTGATATAGCGGGAGGGTACGAGCAGTACTTC CASSDIAGGYEQYF
TRBJ2-3 TRBD2 TRBV19 NA TGTGCCAGTAGTATCCCAGCGGGAGAAGATACGCAGTATTTT CASSIPAGEDTQYF
TRBJ2-7 NA TRBV5-1 NA TGCGCCAGCAGCTTGGGCGGGTCCACCTACGAGCAGTACTTC CASSLGGSTYEQYF
TRBJ2-7 NA TRBV9 NA TGTGCCAGCGGCCGGGGAAGTGGGTACGAGCAGTACTTC CASGRGSGYEQYF
TRBJ1-6 TRBD1 TRBV2 NA TGTGCCAGCAGGAAAGACAGGGAAGGTGGGAATTCACCCCTCCACTTT CASRKDREGGNSPLHF
TRBJ2-2 NA TRBV11-1 NA TGTGCCAGCAGCTACATGGGGAATCACGGGGAGCTGTTTTTT CASSYMGNHGELFF
TRBJ2-7 TRBD2 TRBV27 NA TGTGCCAGCAGTCCCGAGGGGGCGGGAGGGACCTACGAGCAGTACTTC CASSPEGAGGTYEQYF
TRBJ1-4 NA TRBV30 NA TGTGCCTGGAGTCGCTTACCAACGGTAAATGAAAAACTGTTTTTT CAWSRLPTVNEKLFF
TRBJ1-2 TRBD1 TRBV2 NA TGTGCCAGCAGCCCTGGGGGGACAGGGAATGGCTACACCTTC CASSPGGTGNGYTF
TRBJ1-1 NA TRBV10-2 NA TGCGCCAGCAGTTGGACAGACGACACTGAAGCTTTCTTT CASSWTDDTEAFF
TRBJ2-2 TRBD2 TRBV10-3 NA TGTGCCATCAGTGAGCCTGGGACTAGCGGGAGTTCGAACACCGGGGAGCTGTTTTTT CAISEPGTSGSSNTGELFF
TRBJ2-7 TRBD1 TRBV6-4 once TGTGCCAGCATCTTAGCGTGGACAGGGGGCGGGCAGTACTTC CASILAWTGGGQYF
TRBJ2-7 NA TRBV5-1 NA TGCGCCAGCAGCTTGACTAGACTATCCTACGAGCAGTACTTC CASSLTRLSYEQYF
TRBJ2-3 TRBD1 TRBV7-9 NA TGTGCCAGCAGCTTAGCAGGACAGGGGGTAGATACGCAGTATTTT CASSLAGQGVDTQYF
TRBJ2-1 NA TRBV5-4 NA TGTGCCAGCAGCTTGGCCGATGGCTACAATGAGCAGTTCTTC CASSLADGYNEQFF
TRBJ2-7 TRBD1 TRBV29-1 NA TGCAGCGTGATGACAGGGGCCCCCAACGAGCAGTACTTC CSVMTGAPNEQYF
TRBJ2-1 NA TRBV9 NA TGTGCCAGCAGCGTAGGTGGTCAAAATGAGCAGTTCTTC CASSVGGQNEQFF
TRBJ2-2 NA TRBV7-8 NA TGTGCCAGCAGCTTAACTCCAAGGGGGGAATACACCGGGGAGCTGTTTTTT CASSLTPRGEYTGELFF
TRBJ2-7 NA TRBV29-1 NA TGCAGCGTTGAGGTGGCTAGGGCCCCGTCCTACGAGCAGTACTTC CSVEVARAPSYEQYF
TRBJ2-3 NA TRBV7-9 few TGTGCCAGCAGCCCGCGGACAGAAAGCACAGATACGCAGTATTTT CASSPRTESTDTQYF
TRBJ2-3 TRBD2 TRBV7-8 NA TGTGCCAGCAGCTTATCAGCTAGCGGGGGGAGCACAGATACGCAGTATTTT CASSLSASGGSTDTQYF
TRBJ2-7 NA TRBV27 NA TGTGCCAGCAGTTTAGCAGGCCCCCCTATTGGAGAGCAGTACTTC CASSLAGPPIGEQYF
TRBJ2-7 TRBD2 TRBV9 NA TGTGCCAGCAGCCCGTCAAGCGGGAGCTCCTACGAGCAGTACTTC CASSPSSGSSYEQYF
TRBJ1-2 NA TRBV28 NA TGTGCCAGCAGTCCCCTGGAGGCTTTATACTATGGCTACACCTTC CASSPLEALYYGYTF
TRBJ2-5 NA TRBV13 NA TGTGCCAGCAGCTTAGGGGGCCAGGAAGAGACCCAGTACTTC CASSLGGQEETQYF
TRBJ2-7 NA TRBV4-1 NA TGCGCCAGCAGCCAAGATTTCTACGAGCAGTACTTC CASSQDFYEQYF
TRBJ2-7 TRBD1 TRBV14 NA TGTGCCAGCAGTCTAGGGGGCACCTACGAGCAGTACTTC CASSLGGTYEQYF
TRBJ2-7 NA TRBV10-1 NA TGCGCCAGCAGTGCCCAGTCCGGGAGCGAGCAGTACTTC CASSAQSGSEQYF
TRBJ2-1 NA TRBV6-1 NA TGTGCCAGCAGTGAGACTTACATAGCCTACAATGAGCAGTTCTTC CASSETYIAYNEQFF
TRBJ1-4 NA TRBV25-1 NA TGTGCCAGCAGTGTGGGAGAGGTTGAAAAACTGTTTTTT CASSVGEVEKLFF
TRBJ2-7 NA TRBV28 NA TGTGCCAGCAGTTCAGGGGCCGAGCAGTACTTC CASSSGAEQYF
TRBJ1-2 NA TRBV5-5 NA TGTGCCAGCAGCTGGTGGGGGTTAAGCGGCTACACCTTC CASSWWGLSGYTF
TRBJ2-5 NA TRBV4-1 NA TGCGCCAGCAGCCAAGATGGGGGGGGCTCAGAGACCCAGTACTTC CASSQDGGGSETQYF
TRBJ2-7 NA TRBV27 NA TGTGCCAGCAGTTTATCGGGGGGTTACGAGCAGTACTTC CASSLSGGYEQYF
TRBJ2-5 NA TRBV7-9 once TGTGCCAGCAGCTTAGCGGAAGACCAGTACTTC CASSLAEDQYF
TRBJ2-1 TRBD2 TRBV7-9 NA TGTGCCAGCCAGCTAGCGGGTCTAGCCCCTTCCTACAATGAGCAGTTCTTC CASQLAGLAPSYNEQFF
TRBJ2-7 NA TRBV19 NA TGTGCCAGTAGTATGTCAGACTACGAGCAGTACTTC CASSMSDYEQYF
TRBJ1-4 TRBD1 TRBV6-6 NA TGTGCCAGCAGCTGGACAGGGGGCGGAACTAATGAAAAACTGTTTTTT CASSWTGGGTNEKLFF
TRBJ2-2 TRBD2 TRBV27 NA TGTGCCAGCAAGGAACAACTAGCGTCGAACACCGGGGAGCTGTTTTTT CASKEQLASNTGELFF
TRBJ1-4 TRBD1 TRBV5-1 NA TGCGCCAGCAGCTTTTCCGGGACAGGGGCAACTAATGAAAAACTGTTTTTT CASSFSGTGATNEKLFF
TRBJ2-7 NA TRBV7-9 NA TGTGCCAGCAGCATACAGGGCATTGAAAGTTTCTCCTACGAGCAGTACTTC CASSIQGIESFSYEQYF
TRBJ1-1 NA TRBV28 NA TGTGCCAGCAGGTCGCAGGGAAACACTGAAGCTTTCTTT CASRSQGNTEAFF
TRBJ2-7 NA TRBV4-3 NA TGCGCCAGCAGCCAAGTACTACTCGGCGAGCAGTACTTC CASSQVLLGEQYF
TRBJ1-1 TRBD1 TRBV9 NA TGTGCCAGCAGCGGACAGGGCGCTGAAGCTTTCTTT CASSGQGAEAFF
TRBJ2-1 TRBD2 TRBV13 NA TGTGCCAGCAGCTTAGGACTAGCGGGTACTACCTACAATGAGCAGTTCTTC CASSLGLAGTTYNEQFF
TRBJ1-2 NA TRBV4-3 NA TGCGCCAGCAGCCCGTTACAGGGTGGCAACTATGGCTACACCTTC CASSPLQGGNYGYTF
TRBJ2-3 NA TRBV9 once TGTGCCAGCAGCGTAGCCCTAGCGAGCAGCACAGATACGCAGTATTTT CASSVALASSTDTQYF